Presented here are 5 T cell receptor beta chains from one specimen sequenced in a study of regulatory T cells in long-lasting Graves disease. Assembly of TCR beta libraries relied on iRepertoire HTBI primers together with Arm-PCR of CDR3 regions. TCRdb ran MiXCR on the multiplex PCR reads and lists one entry per CDR3 protein. The sample yields 390,000 or so distinct CDR3 sequences, approximately 12% seen once. Noted time point: newly diagnosed GD, antithyroid drugs for less than 3 months. Making the TCR library involved RNA that had been extracted from PBMCs. A further study also used this sample, focusing on T cells in Graves' hyperthyroidism and ophthalmopathy.

Sample: peripheral blood mononuclear cells (PBMCs), taken at new diagnosis, from a patient treated with antithyroid drugs. These receptors were obtained from a woman aged 18-29 years with Graves disease.

The chain joins TRBV6-1 to TRBJ2-2, with unresolved D. Germline V gives CDR1 MNHNS, CDR2 SASEGT. The CDR3 loop spans 12 amino acids. Trimming left V 6 bases short and J 8 bases short, with 10 bases between. CDR3 nucleotides: TGTGCCAGCAGCCCCCACGGTGGGGAGCTGTTTTTT. Amino acids: CASSPHGGELFF.

This clonotype was observed a handful of times. The chain uses TRBV6-2 or TRBV6-3 and TRBJ2-7; no definite D call. The CDR3 is 11 amino acids. V was clipped by 6 bases and J by 4 bases, with 7 bases between them. The V gene's germline CDR1 is MNHEY and CDR2 SVGEGT. The CDR3 region is CASSHLYEQYF. DNA of the CDR3: TGTGCCAGCAGCCACTTATACGAGCAGTACTTC.

J is TRBJ2-7 and V is TRBV7-9; TRBD2 might be the D (5 bases). V was cut by 2 bases and J by 7 bases, with 12 bases left in between. Germline V gene sequence: CDR1 SEHNR, CDR2 FQNEAQ (reference sequence). The CDR3 length is 13 residues. In nucleotides, the CDR3 is TGTGCCAGCAGCTTATTCCCCGGGGAAGAGCAGTACTTC. It codes for CASSLFPGEEQYF.

As regards this clonotype: A read error is possible here, since a much larger clone lies one base away. The chain combines TRBV7-8 with TRBJ1-1, with D hard to call. In germline, CDR1 is SGHVS, CDR2 FQNEAQ. Deletions cut 1 base from V and 3 bases from J, with 18 bases between. The CDR3 totals 17 residues. The CDR3 region is CASSLDVRTWADTEAFF. In DNA, the CDR3 is TGTGCCAGCAGCTTAGACGTTAGGACGTGGGCTGACACTGAAGCTTTCTTT.

This clonotype was seen at least ten times. J is TRBJ2-1 and V is TRBV11-3; D is perhaps TRBD2 (6 bases). V dropped 3 bases and J dropped 8 bases, with 14 bases sitting between them. Germline V gene data show CDR1 as SGHNT and CDR2 as YENEEA. This CDR3 is built from 14 residues. CDR3 sequence: CASSLEGSYHEQFF. The CDR3, as DNA: TGTGCCAGCAGCTTGGAGGGGTCGTACCATGAGCAGTTCTTC.